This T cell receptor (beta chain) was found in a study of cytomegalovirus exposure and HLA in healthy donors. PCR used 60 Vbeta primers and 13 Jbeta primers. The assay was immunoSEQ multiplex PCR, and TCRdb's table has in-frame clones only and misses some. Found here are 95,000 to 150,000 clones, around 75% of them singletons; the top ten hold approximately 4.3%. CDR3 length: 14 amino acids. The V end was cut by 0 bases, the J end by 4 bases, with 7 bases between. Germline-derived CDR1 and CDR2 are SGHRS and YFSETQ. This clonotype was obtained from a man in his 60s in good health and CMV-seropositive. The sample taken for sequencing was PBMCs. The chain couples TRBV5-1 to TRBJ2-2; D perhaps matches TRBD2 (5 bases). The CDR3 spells CASSLALATGELFF. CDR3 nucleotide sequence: TGCGCCAGCAGCTTGGCCCTAGCCACCGGGGAGCTGTTTTTT.